The TCR beta chain under discussion was sequenced for a study of human T cells and chemical hapten exposure. This clonotype appeared a few times. V was pared by 7 bases and J by 4 bases, with 11 bases of the junction left unmatched. The CDR3 is made up of 16 amino acids. Germline V lookup: CDR1 MNHNS, CDR2 SASEGT. Time point given: patch test 2, 6 weeks after DPC sensitization. Documented treatment: therapeutic diphenylcyclopropenone sensitization with weekly scalp DPC. In TCRdb, the RACE reads were re-called with MiXCR into one record per CDR3 protein. Found here are about 54,000 distinct CDR3 sequences, 9.5% to 10% of them singletons; the top ten hold approximately 1.8%.

This sequence was found in a woman aged 45-65 years with alopecia areata. Some clones in this sample may be carry-over from other donors' samples. Sequenced material: whole blood, taken in connection with sensitization to the hapten diphenylcyclopropenone (DPC). This chain connects TRBV6-1 to TRBJ2-7; TRBD2 aligns across 12 bases. CDR3 residues: CASKVARTSGAYEQYF. CDR3 DNA sequence: TGTGCCAGCAAAGTAGCCCGGACTAGCGGGGCGTACGAGCAGTACTTC.